The 17 T cell receptor beta chains listed next were all sequenced from one sample in a study of Ad26.COV2.S vaccination and SARS-CoV-2 variants. Profiled with immunoSEQ multiplex PCR; TCRdb holds only in-frame clones, not every one. The sample has around 300,000 clones; roughly 90% are singletons. Treatment noted: about 20 received Ad26.COV2.S at low or high dose, single or two shots; about 5 received placebo; per-sample allocation not given. Following the first vaccine or placebo injection, samples were taken on day 63. Specimen: peripheral blood, collected in a trial of Ad26.COV2.S vaccine versus placebo. Receptors were obtained from a person aged 18-60 years who received the Ad26.COV2.S COVID-19 vaccine or a placebo.

V is TRBV18 and J is TRBJ2-7; 11 bases are a match to TRBD2. The V segment lost 5 bases and the J segment 6 bases; nucleotides outside the gene matches: 9. CDR3 length equals 15 residues. Germline V gene lookup returns CDR1 KGHSH and CDR2 LQKENI. The CDR3 nucleotides are TGTGCCAGCTCAGGGCAACTAGCGGGAGCTTCCGAGCAGTACGTC. Translation: CASSGQLAGASEQYV.

The chain is built from TRBV30 and TRBJ2-1; 9 positions match TRBD1. Germline CDR1 is GTSNPN and CDR2 is SVGIG (reference sequence). Trimming took 4 bases from V and 7 from J; bases not matched to a gene: 2. The CDR3 is made up of 12 amino acids. The DNA for the CDR3 is TGTGCCTGGAAAGACAGGGGGAATGAGCAGTTCTTC. Amino acids: CAWKDRGNEQFF. The full variable domain, with the rest looked up from reference TRBV30 and TRBJ2-1, is SQTIHQWPATLVQPVGSPLSLECTVEGTSNPNLYWYRQAAGRGLQLLFYSVGIGQISSEVPQNLSASRPQDRQFILSSKKLLLSDSGFYLCAWKDRGNEQFFGPGTRLTVL.

The V call is TRBV10-1, the J call TRBJ2-3; no firm D call. CDR1 and CDR2 (germline): WNHNN, SYGVQD (reference sequence). This CDR3 spans 13 amino acids. Trimming cost V 2 bases and J 4 bases, with 7 bases left between them. CDR3 coding DNA: TGCGCCAGCAGTGAGGGTTCTGCAGATACGCAGTATTTT. Translated: CASSEGSADTQYF.

The V gene is TRBV7-6, the J gene TRBJ2-2, with unresolved D. CDR3 length equals 17 residues. Germline-derived CDR1 and CDR2 are SGHVS and FNYEAQ. V shed 1 base and J shed 0 bases, with 12 bases lying between them. The CDR3 DNA reads TGTGCCAGCAGCTTAGTGTTTCGACACCCGAACACCGGGGAGCTGTTTTTT. Protein product: CASSLVFRHPNTGELFF.

This clone was counted between two and nine times. The J gene is TRBJ2-7, the V gene TRBV5-1; unclear D gene. CDR1 is SGHRS and CDR2 is YFSETQ in the germline V gene. V was cut by 1 base and J by 4 bases, with 9 bases left in between. The CDR3 spans 13 residues. CDR3 in DNA: TGCGCCAGCAGCTTGCCTTCTGAGTACGAGCAGTACGTC. Protein product: CASSLPSEYEQYV.

The V gene is TRBV6-2 or TRBV6-3, the J gene TRBJ1-2; 7 bases line up with TRBD1. V was clipped by 0 bases and J by 1 base; unmatched bases: 14. The CDR3 runs 19 residues. Per germline, CDR1 MNHEY and CDR2 SVGEGT. The CDR3 DNA is TGTGCCAGCAGTTACTCATCCGGGACAGAGAAGTTTCTTAACTATGGCTACACCTTC. This translates into CASSYSSGTEKFLNYGYTF.

V gene TRBV5-1 combines with J gene TRBJ2-1; the match to TRBD2 covers 12 bases. This CDR3 spans 15 amino acids. The V gene end was trimmed by 4 bases and the J gene end by 6 bases; junction bases not matched to a gene: 5. The germline CDR1 and CDR2 sequences are SGHRS and YFSETQ. The CDR3 protein is CASSARTSGVNEQFF. The CDR3 DNA reads TGCGCCAGCAGCGCTAGGACTAGCGGGGTCAATGAGCAGTTCTTC. The full variable domain, in which reference TRBV5-1 and TRBJ2-1 provide the parts outside the CDR3, is KAGVTQTPRYLIKTRGQQVTLSCSPISGHRSVSWYQQTPGQGLQFLFEYFSETQRNKGNFPGRFSGRQFSNSRSEMNVSTLELGDSALYLCASSARTSGVNEQFFGPGTRLTVL.

J is TRBJ1-2 and V is TRBV27, with a possible D match to TRBD1 (6 bases). The length of the CDR3 is 20 residues. V lost 0 bases and J 1 base, leaving 24 bases between the germline ends. Germline V gene sequence: CDR1 MNHEY, CDR2 SMNVEV (reference sequence). The CDR3 loop reads CASSLSSLVWGGRGNYGYTF. The CDR3 DNA sequence: TGTGCCAGCAGTTTATCAAGTTTGGTATGGGGGGGCCGGGGTAACTATGGCTACACCTTC.

This clone was recorded once. The CDR3 is CASSFTTTGAYEQYF. The CDR3 coding sequence is TGTGCCAGCAGCTTTACTACCACAGGGGCCTACGAGCAGTACTTC. The genes are TRBV7-2 and TRBJ2-7, with 7 nucleotides matching TRBD1. The length of the CDR3 is 15 residues. CDR1 and CDR2 from the germline V gene are SGHTA and FQGNSA. With 3 bases clipped from V and 2 bases from J, the junction kept 7 bases outside the gene matches.

For the CDR3, the DNA is TGTGCCAGCAGTTTAAGTCATTTAGATGAAAAACTGTTTTTT. Residues: CASSLSHLDEKLFF. The V call is TRBV27, the J call TRBJ1-4; D call uncertain. This CDR3 contains 14 residues. Germline CDR1 reads MNHEY; CDR2 reads SMNVEV (reference sequence). V was trimmed by 2 bases and J by 6 bases, leaving 10 bases between them.

The chain recombines TRBV7-2 with TRBJ1-6; D call uncertain. With 7 bases removed from V and 6 bases from J, the gap between germline ends came to 16 bases. This CDR3 has 15 amino acids. Per the germline V gene, CDR1 is SGHTA and CDR2 is FQGNSA. CDR3 in amino acids: CASTSSGVVNSPLHF. The DNA of the CDR3 is TGTGCCAGCACCTCCTCGGGCGTCGTTAATTCACCCCTCCACTTT.

The chain couples TRBV6-5 to TRBJ1-1; 9 positions agree with TRBD1. The CDR3 has 13 residues. Germline trimming cut 8 bases from V and 4 bases from J; bases unmatched to any gene: 5. Per germline, CDR1 MNHEY and CDR2 SVGAGI. The CDR3 DNA sequence: TGTGCCAGCGGGACAGGGAGGGTCACTGAAGCTTTCTTT. It is translated as CASGTGRVTEAFF.

Comment on this clone: At one end, the junction sequence differs from germline, possibly due to a read error. V usage is TRBV27 and J usage is TRBJ2-2, with 9 nucleotides matching TRBD2. Germline V CDR1 and CDR2: MNHEY, SMNVEV (reference sequence). This CDR3 is 19 amino acids long. DNA for the CDR3: TGTGCCAGCAGTTCCTACGGGGGTAGCGGGAGTCTGAACGCCGGGGAGCTGTTTTTT. It specifies CASSSYGGSGSLNAGELFF.

The rearrangement uses TRBV11-3 and TRBJ1-1; 9 bases fit TRBD1. Trimming cost V 4 bases and J 5 bases; bases outside gene matches: 5. Germline assignment: CDR1 SGHNT and CDR2 YENEEA. The CDR3 loop spans 14 amino acids. As DNA, the CDR3 is TGTGCCAGCAGCTCGGGACAGGGACGGACTGAAGCTTTCTTT. This translates into CASSSGQGRTEAFF.

This CDR3 reads CASSGGGNGYTF. In DNA, the CDR3 is TGTGCCAGCAGTGGGGGGGGAAATGGCTACACCTTC. This rearrangement joins TRBV2 to TRBJ1-2; TRBD1 is a possible D gene (5 bases). V was trimmed by 4 bases and J by 6 bases, leaving 9 bases between them. The CDR3 spans 12 residues. Looked up from germline, CDR1 is SNHLY and CDR2 is FYNNEI. Drawing the rest from reference TRBV2 and TRBJ1-2, the complete variable domain is EPEVTQTPSHQVTQMGQEVILRCVPISNHLYFYWYRQILGQKVEFLVSFYNNEISEKSEIFDDQFSVERPDGSNFTLKIRSTKLEDSAMYFCASSGGGNGYTFGSGTRLTVV.

The rearrangement links TRBV4-3 to TRBJ2-7; the D gene is possibly TRBD1 (5 bases). CDR3 size: 16 residues. Germline lookup yields CDR1 LGHNA and CDR2 YSLEER. Trimming removed 0 bases at V and 1 base at J, with 13 bases between. The CDR3 sequence is CASSQDATAASYEQYF. The CDR3 coding sequence is TGCGCCAGCAGCCAAGATGCGACAGCAGCTTCCTACGAGCAGTACTTC.

In this sample, this clone turned up a few times. J is TRBJ2-1 and V is TRBV6-2 or TRBV6-3; D is undetermined. Germline V gives CDR1 MNHEY, CDR2 SVGEGT. This CDR3 contains 14 residues. Trimming took 6 bases from V and 5 from J, leaving 14 bases between them. The CDR3 protein is CASSVLGSDNEQFF. CDR3 in DNA: TGTGCCAGCAGCGTTCTCGGGTCCGACAATGAGCAGTTCTTC.